The 20 T cell receptor beta chains given below trace back to one sample, sequenced in a study of cytomegalovirus exposure and HLA in healthy donors. The PCR was carried out with 60 Vbeta primers and 13 Jbeta primers. Method: immunoSEQ multiplex PCR; TCRdb's copy keeps in-frame clones and lacks some. The sample records roughly 150,000 clones, about three quarters being singletons. The sequencing sample was made of PBMCs. These receptors all stem from a man in his thirties or forties in good health and CMV-seropositive.

This clone was seen a single time. The rearrangement uses TRBV30 and TRBJ2-1; TRBD2 matches at 8 bases. The CDR3 extends over 17 amino acids. Germline loops: CDR1 GTSNPN, CDR2 SVGIG (reference sequence). The V gene end was trimmed by 0 bases and the J gene end by 6 bases; junction bases not matched to a gene: 13. DNA of the CDR3: TGTGCCTGGAGTGTACACAGTCAGCGGGAGCAAAGCAATGAGCAGTTCTTC. This gives the protein CAWSVHSQREQSNEQFF.

The CDR3 loop is CASRLAGEKETQYF. CDR3 bases: TGTGCCAGCCGACTAGCGGGAGAAAAGGAGACCCAGTACTTC. The rearrangement joins TRBV28 to TRBJ2-5, with 12 bases identical to TRBD2. CDR1 and CDR2 (germline): MDHEN, SYDVKM. Losses at the gene ends were 8 bases for V and 5 bases for J; bases not matched to a gene: 6. This CDR3 has 14 amino acids. The full variable domain, completed using reference TRBV28 and TRBJ2-5, is DVKVTQSSRYLVKRTGEKVFLECVQDMDHENMFWYRQDPGLGLRLIYFSYDVKMKEKGDIPEGYSVSREKKERFSLILESASTNQTSMYLCASRLAGEKETQYFGPGTRLLVL.

This clone was picked up a small number of times. The chain uses TRBV7-2 and TRBJ2-1, with D possibly TRBD1 on 5 matching bases. The CDR3 spans 15 residues. CDR1 and CDR2 from the germline V gene are SGHTA and FQGNSA. V lost 2 bases, J lost 4 bases, and 12 bases lay in between. The CDR3: CASSLPLDMYNEQFF. CDR3 nucleotide sequence: TGTGCCAGCAGCTTACCCCTGGACATGTACAATGAGCAGTTCTTC.

This clone was picked up a small number of times. V and J are TRBV15 and TRBJ2-7, with 10 nucleotides matching TRBD2. The CDR3 is 15 amino acids. Germline V gene data show CDR1 as LNHNV and CDR2 as YYDKDF (reference sequence). The J segment lost 1 base and the V segment lost 8 bases, leaving 8 bases of the junction unmatched. The CDR3 loop is CATAIELAGSYEQYF. Written as DNA, the CDR3 is TGTGCCACCGCAATAGAACTAGCGGGATCCTACGAGCAGTACTTC.

J is TRBJ1-5 and V is TRBV7-8; 7 nucleotides agree with TRBD1. V was clipped by 0 bases and J by 7 bases; unmatched bases: 6. This CDR3 has 15 residues. CDR1 is SGHVS and CDR2 is FQNEAQ in the germline V gene. The CDR3 protein is CASSLAGPGGQPQHF. The DNA of the CDR3 is TGTGCCAGCAGCTTAGCCGGGCCAGGGGGACAGCCCCAGCATTTT. Full variable domain (outside the CDR3, taken from reference TRBV7-8 and TRBJ1-5): GAGVSQSPRYKVAKRGQDVALRCDPISGHVSLFWYQQALGQGPEFLTYFQNEAQLDKSGLPSDRFFAERPEGSVSTLKIQRTQQEDSAVYLCASSLAGPGGQPQHFGDGTRLSIL.

The rearrangement uses TRBV11-3 and TRBJ2-1; possibly TRBD1 for D (5 bases). The germline CDR1 and CDR2 sequences are SGHNT and YENEEA. Trimming cost V 1 base and J 1 base, with 8 bases left between them. The CDR3 totals 15 residues. The CDR3 sequence: CASSLGAGSYNEQFF. CDR3 DNA: TGTGCCAGCAGCTTAGGGGCAGGGTCCTACAATGAGCAGTTCTTC.

This clone has only a few counts. J is TRBJ1-1 and V is TRBV19, with 7 nucleotides matching TRBD1. In germline, CDR1 is LNHDA, CDR2 SQIVND (reference sequence). The CDR3 runs to 13 residues. V shed 6 bases and J 6 bases; nucleotides not matched to a gene: 7. The CDR3 bases are TGTGCCAGTAGCCTTGACAGGGCCGCTGAAGCTTTCTTT. Its translation: CASSLDRAAEAFF.

The chain has TRBV5-1 and TRBJ2-3; TRBD2 matches 10 bases. The V gene's germline CDR1 is SGHRS and CDR2 YFSETQ. This CDR3 has 15 residues. The V segment lost 3 bases and the J segment 4 bases; nucleotides outside the gene matches: 5. CDR3 bases: TGCGCCAGCAGCTCACTAGCGGGAATCGCAGATACGCAGTATTTT. Amino acid sequence: CASSSLAGIADTQYF. Full variable domain (rest looked up from reference TRBV5-1 and TRBJ2-3): KAGVTQTPRYLIKTRGQQVTLSCSPISGHRSVSWYQQTPGQGLQFLFEYFSETQRNKGNFPGRFSGRQFSNSRSEMNVSTLELGDSALYLCASSSLAGIADTQYFGPGTRLTVL.

This clone was observed a handful of times. The chain joins TRBV6-5 to TRBJ2-7, with 7 bases identical to TRBD1. Germline-derived CDR1 and CDR2 are MNHEY and SVGAGI. The V gene end was trimmed by 2 bases and the J gene end by 5 bases; junction bases not matched to a gene: 6. The CDR3 has 14 residues. The CDR3 DNA follows: TGTGCCAGCAGTTACCAGAGACAGGGCCACGAGCAGTACTTC. It is translated as CASSYQRQGHEQYF.

This chain links TRBV10-2 with TRBJ2-1; 7 nucleotides align to TRBD2. The CDR3 totals 14 residues. The V gene's germline CDR1 is WSHSY and CDR2 SAAADI. After removal of 7 bases from V and 10 bases from J, the junction contained 13 bases not matched to a gene. The CDR3 reads CASKEGGPGGEQFF. Here the CDR3 DNA reads TGCGCCAGCAAGGAGGGAGGGCCGGGCGGGGAGCAGTTCTTC.

This chain uses TRBV27 with TRBJ1-2; 9 bases fit TRBD1. J was trimmed by 4 bases and V by 5 bases; bases with no gene match: 17. CDR1 and CDR2 from the germline V gene are MNHEY and SMNVEV (reference sequence). This CDR3 is built from 18 residues. CDR3 region: CASSQTGTGIQLFYGYTF. CDR3 DNA sequence: TGTGCCAGCAGTCAAACCGGGACAGGGATTCAGCTCTTCTATGGCTACACCTTC.

This chain joins TRBV7-2 and TRBJ1-1; 7 nucleotides line up with TRBD1. This CDR3 spans 14 amino acids. The germline V gene encodes CDR1 SGHTA and CDR2 FQGNSA. Trimming cost V 5 bases and J 3 bases; bases outside gene matches: 6. DNA for the CDR3: TGTGCCAGCAGCCTATACAGGGGTGACACTGAAGCTTTCTTT. This sequence encodes CASSLYRGDTEAFF.

CDR3 in amino acids: CAWSRTASGYTF. The CDR3, as DNA: TGTGCCTGGAGTAGGACAGCAAGTGGCTACACCTTC. The genes are TRBV30 and TRBJ1-2, with TRBD1 as a possible D gene (6 bases). This CDR3 spans 12 amino acids. The germline V gene encodes CDR1 GTSNPN and CDR2 SVGIG (reference sequence). Trimming left V 2 bases short and J 7 bases short, with 11 bases between.

This clone was observed a few times. The rearrangement links TRBV4-1 to TRBJ2-1, with 7 nucleotides matching TRBD2. Losses at the gene ends were 11 bases for V and 8 bases for J; bases not matched to a gene: 18. Germline values: CDR1 MGHRA, CDR2 YSYEKL. This CDR3 region has 15 residues. The CDR3 reads CAAAGFAGVNDEQFF. In DNA form, the CDR3 reads TGCGCCGCAGCCGGCTTTGCGGGAGTGAACGATGAGCAGTTCTTC.

V and J are TRBV7-2 and TRBJ2-1; D is unclear. The CDR3 totals 15 residues. Trimming removed 7 bases at V and 0 bases at J, with 13 bases between. CDR1 is SGHTA, CDR2 FQGNSA, per germline. Here the CDR3 reads CASNTLEISYNEQFF. The CDR3, as DNA: TGTGCCAGCAACACCCTAGAGATCTCCTACAATGAGCAGTTCTTC.

V and J are TRBV7-3 and TRBJ1-5; D might be TRBD1 (5 bases). This CDR3 contains 14 residues. Per germline, CDR1 SGHTA and CDR2 FQGTGA. V lost 5 bases and J lost 7, with 15 bases in between. CDR3 nucleotides: TGTGCCAGCAGCCCCGCGGGGGGAGTCCAGCCCCAGCATTTT. Translated, it gives CASSPAGGVQPQHF.

V is TRBV30 and J is TRBJ2-7; 14 bases line up with TRBD2. The CDR3 sequence is 13 residues long. J gave up 4 bases and V 7 bases, and 3 bases lay outside the gene matches. In germline, CDR1 is GTSNPN, CDR2 SVGIG (reference sequence). The CDR3 loop reads CASGTSGSYEQYF. The CDR3 nucleotides are TGTGCCTCCGGGACTAGCGGGAGTTACGAGCAGTACTTC.

The gene calls are TRBV27 and TRBJ1-2; 7 nucleotides match TRBD1. The CDR3 covers 15 residues. J was trimmed by 7 bases and V by 0 bases; bases with no gene match: 8. Germline V lookup: CDR1 MNHEY, CDR2 SMNVEV (reference sequence). The CDR3 coding sequence is TGTGCCAGCAGTTTATCGGGCAGGGGGGCCGTTGGCTACACCTTC. Translation gives CASSLSGRGAVGYTF.

To note about this clone: A read error is possible here, since a much larger clone lies one base away. This specimen includes other DNA sequences encoding the same CDR3. The chain couples TRBV30 to TRBJ1-5, with 7 bases that match TRBD1. The CDR3 is made up of 15 amino acids. Germline assignment: CDR1 GTSNPN and CDR2 SVGIG (reference sequence). The V gene end was trimmed by 3 bases and the J gene end by 6 bases; junction bases not matched to a gene: 11. The CDR3 sequence is CAWRIRDRVTQPQHF. Written as DNA, the CDR3 is TGTGCCTGGAGAATTAGAGACAGGGTAACTCAGCCCCAGCATTTT.

This clone was counted a single time. The chain is built from TRBV7-3 and TRBJ2-5; no firm D call. V was shortened by 5 bases and J by 2 bases, with 12 bases between the two germline ends. From germline, CDR1 is SGHTA and CDR2 FQGTGA. The length of the CDR3 is 14 residues. The CDR3 reads CASSHTIQQETQYF. The CDR3 DNA follows: TGTGCCAGCAGCCACACGATACAACAAGAGACCCAGTACTTC.